This T cell receptor (beta chain) was recorded in a study of neoadjuvant anti-PD-1 for oral cavity cancer. The table came from immunoSEQ multiplex PCR; TCRdb's copy has only in-frame clones and leaves some out. Altogether 84,000 or so clones are present, under 85% being singletons, with the ten largest covering 2.5% to 4%. The V end was cut by 0 bases, the J end by 10 bases, with 7 bases between. The CDR3 is 12 amino acids. CDR1 MNHNY and CDR2 SVGAGI come from the germline V gene (reference sequence). The receptor was derived from a person aged 35 to 85 with oral cavity squamous cell carcinoma. This sample comprised PBMCs, obtained before nivolumab (anti-PD-1) treatment. The gene calls are TRBV6-6 and TRBJ2-1; D possibly corresponds to TRBD2 (5 bases). CDR3 region: CASSYSGREQFF. The CDR3 bases are TGTGCCAGCAGTTACTCAGGGAGAGAGCAGTTCTTC.